This T cell receptor beta chain came from a study of blood T cell repertoires in COVID-19 (dated by TCRdb to 2018 to 2021). With regard to the full study: Collaborator samples came from the United States, Italy and Spain and covered acute and convalescent phases of COVID-19. Where available, HLA class I and class II types were taken from metadata supplied by the sample provider and were not determined by assay-based typing. A freely available public database, intended as a resource for researchers studying the immune response to SARS-CoV-2, is where the repertoires were released. Subjects who had been exposed to COVID-19, were actively infected with it, or had recovered from it provided the deeply sampled blood TCRbeta repertoires that made up the dataset. The prospective study material was composed of cDNA or gDNA derived from T cells, B-cell-depleted T cells, or PBMCs. Samples were obtained from the ongoing ImmuneRACE study (first 160 participants) and from about 1,300 subjects provided by 6 global collaborators. A de-identified subject ID, COVID-19 status, age in years and sex were almost always included in the sample metadata. Results the study describes overall, beyond this receptor: The quantity of clinical and demographic metadata differed by source and by participant and was supplied without curation.

This clone was seen a single time. This clone's antigen is unknown. Within one base of it there is no much larger clone, and no base qualities were kept. Spanning cysteine to phenylalanine, the CDR3 consists of 15 amino acids. Only the CDR3 part of the read is kept: 45 bases, read in frame from the first base. Via the germline V gene, CDR1 is KGHSH and CDR2 LQKENI. V is pared back by 3 bases and J by 11 bases, with 17 bases lying between the germline termini. The collaborating institutions used their own protocols to collect whole blood in K2EDTA tubes. For TCRbeta analysis, collaborator samples were shipped as frozen whole blood, as isolated PBMCs, or as DNA extracted from either sample type. The immunoSEQ Assay, a bias-controlled multiplex PCR, was used to amplify TCRbeta CDR3 regions from genomic DNA. The paper's data handling went like this. The number of nucleated cells in each sample was estimated from the amplification of reference gene primers within the assay. To quantify the absolute abundance of each unique TCRbeta CDR3 rearrangement, sequence reads were collapsed and filtered. For each sample, productive Simpson clonality was calculated as the square root of Simpson's diversity index across productive rearrangements. TCRdb limited this immuneACCESS table to in-frame rearrangements with V and J called. A share of clones is missing; checked studies link under half to unresolved V genes, and the rest is unexplained. The V and J calls and clone size are taken from that table; D and trimming were inferred from the DNA. A total of about 25,000 clones appear in this sample, around 86% of them only once. The ten largest clones represent roughly 60% of the sample.

The sequenced sample was peripheral blood. This TCR came from a woman of 80 years or more with acute or convalescent COVID-19. The chain is assembled from TRBV18 and TRBJ1-6; TRBD1 is perhaps the D gene, given 6 matching bases. The CDR3 region reads CASSPTGGDKAPLHF. The sequence in DNA is TGTGCCAGCTCACCGACGGGAGGGGACAAAGCACCCCTCCACTTT.